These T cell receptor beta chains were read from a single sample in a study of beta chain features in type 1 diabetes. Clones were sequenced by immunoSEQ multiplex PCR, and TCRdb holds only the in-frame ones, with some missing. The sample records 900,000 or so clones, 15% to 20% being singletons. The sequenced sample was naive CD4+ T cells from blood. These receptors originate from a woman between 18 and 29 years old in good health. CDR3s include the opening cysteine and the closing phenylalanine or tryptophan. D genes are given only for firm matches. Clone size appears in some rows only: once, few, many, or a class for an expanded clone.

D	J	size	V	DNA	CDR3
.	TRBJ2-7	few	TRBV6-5	TGTGCCAGCAGTTACTCGACTGCTAGGGGTTACGAGCAGTACTTC	CASSYSTARGYEQYF
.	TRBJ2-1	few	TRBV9	TGTGCCAGCAGCGTAAGACGCCCTAAGATGAATGAGCAGTTCTTC	CASSVRRPKMNEQFF
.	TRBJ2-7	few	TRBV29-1	TGCAGCGTTGCCGAGGGACCACGGGAGCAGTACTTC	CSVAEGPREQYF
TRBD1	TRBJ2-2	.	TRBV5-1	TGCGCCAGCAGCACCGGGGACAGCCGGACCGGGGAGCTGTTTTTT	CASSTGDSRTGELFF
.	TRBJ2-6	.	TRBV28	TGTGCCAGCAGCACTGAAGCGTCTGGGGCCAACGTCCTGACTTTC	CASSTEASGANVLTF
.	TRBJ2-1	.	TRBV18	TGTGCCAGCTCACCACCTTCGACGGGGGCCTATGAGCAGTTCTTC	CASSPPSTGAYEQFF
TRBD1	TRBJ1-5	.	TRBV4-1	TGCGCCAGCAGCCAAGATGCGGAACAGGGGCGGGCTCAGCCCCAGCATTTT	CASSQDAEQGRAQPQHF
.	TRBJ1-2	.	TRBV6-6	TGTGCCAGCAGAACCGACGGTCGGCTTGTCGACTATGGCTACACCTTC	CASRTDGRLVDYGYTF
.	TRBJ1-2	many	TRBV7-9	TGTGCCAGCAGCCCAGTCGGACAGTATGGCTACACCTTC	CASSPVGQYGYTF
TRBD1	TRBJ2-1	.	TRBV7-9	TGTGCCAGCAGCTTATCCCCGGACAGGGGCAATGAGCAGTTCTTC	CASSLSPDRGNEQFF
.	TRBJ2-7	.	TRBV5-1	TGCGCCAGCAGCTTGGGCTGGAAGGCCTCCTACGAGCAGTACTTC	CASSLGWKASYEQYF
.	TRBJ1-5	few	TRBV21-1	TGTGCCAGCAGGGGGGCGGACAGCAATCAGCCCCAGCATTTT	CASRGADSNQPQHF
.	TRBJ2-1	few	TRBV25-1	TGTGCCAGCCGGTCGGGACTGACTTACAATGAGCAGTTCTTC	CASRSGLTYNEQFF
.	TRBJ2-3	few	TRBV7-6	TGTGCCAGCAGCTTAGAGGCGAGGCCGAGGTTAGGGGGTCCAGATACGCAGTATTTT	CASSLEARPRLGGPDTQYF
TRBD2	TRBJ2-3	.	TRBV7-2	TGTGCCAGCAGCTTGCTGGGCGGGAGGACAGATACGCAGTATTTT	CASSLLGGRTDTQYF
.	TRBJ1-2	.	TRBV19	TGTGCCAGTAGTATAAGACAGGCTGCGTACTATGGCTACACCTTC	CASSIRQAAYYGYTF
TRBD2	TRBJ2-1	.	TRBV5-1	TGCGCCAGCAGCTTACCCGGTGGTAGCGGGAGGGCGATTGAGCAGTTCTTC	CASSLPGGSGRAIEQFF
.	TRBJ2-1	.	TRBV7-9	TGTGCCAGCAGCCCTCGAGGTAGTGGAGGTTATAATGAGCAGTTCTTC	CASSPRGSGGYNEQFF
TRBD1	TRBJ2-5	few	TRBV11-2	TGTGCCAGCAGCCAGGACAGGGGGTTAGGGCAAGAGACCCAGTACTTC	CASSQDRGLGQETQYF
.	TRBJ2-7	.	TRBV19	TGTGCCAGTAGCGCCTTACAGGGCTACGAGCAGTACTTC	CASSALQGYEQYF
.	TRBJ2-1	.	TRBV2	TGTGCCAGCAGCCGACGGATACTAAAGCCCTACAATGAGCAGTTCTTC	CASSRRILKPYNEQFF
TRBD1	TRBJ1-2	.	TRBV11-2	TGTGCCAGCAGCTTTGACAGGGTCGGCGGCTACACCTTC	CASSFDRVGGYTF
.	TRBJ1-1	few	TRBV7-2	TGTGCCAGCAGTACCCACGGGGGGACTGAAGCTTTCTTT	CASSTHGGTEAFF
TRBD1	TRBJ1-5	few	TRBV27	TGTGCCAGCAGTCCGGACAGGGACAATCAGCCCCAGCATTTT	CASSPDRDNQPQHF
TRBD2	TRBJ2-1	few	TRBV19	TGTGCCAGTAGTCAGACTAGCGGGATCTCCTACAATGAGCAGTTCTTC	CASSQTSGISYNEQFF
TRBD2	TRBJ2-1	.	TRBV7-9	TGTGCCAGCAGGAGGGAGGGAGCACCCGCGGGTGAGCAGTTCTTC	CASRREGAPAGEQFF
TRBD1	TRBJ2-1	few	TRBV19	TGTGCCAGTAGTATCGGCGTAGGGGGCAGGTGGGGTCAAAGCTCCTACAATGAGCAGTTCTTC	CASSIGVGGRWGQSSYNEQFF
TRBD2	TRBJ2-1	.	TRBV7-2	TGTGCCAGCAGCTACGGGGGTAGCGGGAGCACCAATGAGCAGTTCTTC	CASSYGGSGSTNEQFF
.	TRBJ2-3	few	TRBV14	TGTGCCAGCAGCCATAACCGGGACAAGTATTTT	CASSHNRDKYF
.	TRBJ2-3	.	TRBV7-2	TGTGCCAGCAGCTTTTTTGGCTCGGGAGCCACAGATACGCAGTATTTT	CASSFFGSGATDTQYF
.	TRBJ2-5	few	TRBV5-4	TGTGCCAGCAGCCGACAGTCAGAGACCCAGTACTTC	CASSRQSETQYF
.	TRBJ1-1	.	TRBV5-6	TGTGCCAGCAGCTTTCTGGGCGGGGACACTGAAGCTTTCTTT	CASSFLGGDTEAFF
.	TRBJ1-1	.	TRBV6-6	TGTGCCAGCAGGTCTGGACAGCACACTGAAGCTTTCTTT	CASRSGQHTEAFF
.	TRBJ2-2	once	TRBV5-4	TGTGCCAGCAGCTTGAGGGAAATGGCCTACACCGGGGAGCTGTTTTTT	CASSLREMAYTGELFF
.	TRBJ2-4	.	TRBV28	TGTGCCAGCAGTAACCCCCCCCTAGCCAAAAACATTCAGTACTTC	CASSNPPLAKNIQYF
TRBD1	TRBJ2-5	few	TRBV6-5	TGTGCCAGCAACCAACCAGGGGGCAGTGAGACCCAGTACTTC	CASNQPGGSETQYF
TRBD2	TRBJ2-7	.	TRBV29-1	TGCAGCGCTAAGCGGGGGACTTACTACGAGCAGTACTTC	CSAKRGTYYEQYF
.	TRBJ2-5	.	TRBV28	TGTGCCAGCAGTTTACCGGGGCCGCTGTCGGAGACCCAGTACTTC	CASSLPGPLSETQYF
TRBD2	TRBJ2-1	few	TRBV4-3	TGCGCCAGCAGCCCCCTAGCGGGAGGGGCTGAGCAGTTCTTC	CASSPLAGGAEQFF
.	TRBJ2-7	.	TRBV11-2	TGTGCCAGCAGCCAGCAGCGGTACGAGCAGTACTTC	CASSQQRYEQYF
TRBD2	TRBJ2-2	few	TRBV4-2	TGTGCCACCAAGCGGGAGGGCCTAGACACCGGGGAGCTGTTTTTT	CATKREGLDTGELFF
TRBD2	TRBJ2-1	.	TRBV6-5	TGTGCCAGCGGACTAGTTGGTGAGCAGTTCTTC	CASGLVGEQFF
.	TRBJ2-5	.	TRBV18	TGTGCCAGCTCACTTCGTACCGGGAGCCAAGAGACCCAGTACTTC	CASSLRTGSQETQYF
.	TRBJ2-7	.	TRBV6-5	TGTGCCAGCAGCACACCGGGACTTCGCTACGAGCAGTACTTC	CASSTPGLRYEQYF
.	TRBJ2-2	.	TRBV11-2	TGTGCCAGCAGCGTGGACAGGAACACCGGGGAGCTGTTTTTT	CASSVDRNTGELFF
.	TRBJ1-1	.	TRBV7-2	TGTGCCAGCAGCTTAGCCCCAGGGGACACTGAAGCTTTCTTT	CASSLAPGDTEAFF
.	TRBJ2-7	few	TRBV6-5	TGTGCCAGCAGCCGAGCTGGACTAGGGGGCGACGAGCAGTACTTC	CASSRAGLGGDEQYF
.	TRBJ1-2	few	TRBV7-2	TGTGCCAGCAGCTTAGTCACCTTAGGGGGCTATGGCTACACCTTC	CASSLVTLGGYGYTF
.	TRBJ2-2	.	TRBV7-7	TGTGCTAGCAGCCCAATACGCACCGGGGAGCTGTTTTTT	CASSPIRTGELFF
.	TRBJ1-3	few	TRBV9	TGTGCCAGCAGCCCCCAGGGGTCTGGAAACACCATATATTTT	CASSPQGSGNTIYF
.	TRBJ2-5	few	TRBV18	TGTGCCAGCTCATTTACCACAGGTGAAGAGACCCAGTACTTC	CASSFTTGEETQYF
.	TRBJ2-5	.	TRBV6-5	TGTGCCAGCGCGAAAGGGACGGGGCTGGAGACCCAGTACTTC	CASAKGTGLETQYF
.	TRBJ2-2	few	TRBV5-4	TGTGCCAGCAGCTTGGCAGGGTTGGCGGCCGGGGAGCTGTTTTTT	CASSLAGLAAGELFF